This T cell receptor beta chain was profiled in a study of shared clonotypes between healthy human individuals. Looking at the study overall: Every donor yielded three CD4 naive, three CD4 memory, two CD8 naive and one CD8 memory plate.

Genomic DNA (from each subset) was split evenly across several immunoSEQ plates. Libraries were prepared by immunoSEQ multiplex PCR; TCRdb keeps only in-frame clonotypes and omits some of them. The sample includes 2 million to 2.5 million clones, 90% to 95% of them seen just once. A CD45RA-negative memory subset and a CD45RA+ naive subset were separated from the CD4+ cells. The specimen sequenced was naive CD4+ T cells from PBMCs. Subset denoted: CD45RA+ positively selected. The TCR comes from a man aged 18 to 35 in good health. Some clones in this sample may be carry-over from other donors' samples.

CDR3 bases: TGTGCCAGCAGTGTGGCAGCTGAGGGTGGCTACACCTTC. Amino acids: CASSVAAEGGYTF. The chain is built from TRBV6-1 and TRBJ1-2; D gene unclear. The germline CDR1 and CDR2 sequences are MNHNS and SASEGT. V shed 4 bases and J shed 7 bases, with 13 bases lying between them. The CDR3 runs to 13 residues.